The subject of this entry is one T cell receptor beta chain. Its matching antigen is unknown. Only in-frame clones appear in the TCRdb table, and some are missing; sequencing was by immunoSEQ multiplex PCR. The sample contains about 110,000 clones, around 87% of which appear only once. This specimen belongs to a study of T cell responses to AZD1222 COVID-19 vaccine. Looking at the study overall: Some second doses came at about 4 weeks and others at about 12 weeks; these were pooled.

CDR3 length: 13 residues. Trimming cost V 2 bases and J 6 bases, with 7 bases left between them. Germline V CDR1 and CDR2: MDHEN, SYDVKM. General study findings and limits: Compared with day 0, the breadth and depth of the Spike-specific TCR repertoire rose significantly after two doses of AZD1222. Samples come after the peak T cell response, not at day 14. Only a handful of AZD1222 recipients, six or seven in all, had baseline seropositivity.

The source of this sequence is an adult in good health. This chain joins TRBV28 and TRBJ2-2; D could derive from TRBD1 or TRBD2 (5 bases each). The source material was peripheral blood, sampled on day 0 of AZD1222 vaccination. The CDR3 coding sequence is TGTGCCAGCAGTTTACGGGGCGCCGGGGAGCTGTTTTTT. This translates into CASSLRGAGELFF. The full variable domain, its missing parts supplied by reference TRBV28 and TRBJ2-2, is DVKVTQSSRYLVKRTGEKVFLECVQDMDHENMFWYRQDPGLGLRLIYFSYDVKMKEKGDIPEGYSVSREKKERFSLILESASTNQTSMYLCASSLRGAGELFFGEGSRLTVL.